This passage covers 26 T cell receptor beta chains from one sample sequenced in a study of T cell clonotyping in hematopoietic cell transplantation (dated by TCRdb to the early 2020s). This specimen's time point label, interpreted: recipient sample about 28 days before transplant, after cytoreduction. Libraries were prepared through the immunoSEQ multiplex PCR assay. TCRdb obtained this table from immuneACCESS and retained in-frame rearrangements with V and J assigned. These tables miss some clones; where compared with another copy, unresolved V genes account for less than half of the shortfall, and the remainder is unexplained. The sample has some 13,000 clones on record, roughly 88% of them singletons. The leading ten clones occupy 16% of the sample. The sequenced sample was peripheral blood mononuclear cells, obtained before stem cell transplant. The receptors derive from a man in his sixties with acute myeloid leukemia. Some clones in this sample may be carry-over from other donors' samples.

The CDR3 region has the DNA TGTGCCAGCAGTGCCGCCTCGAGGACTGAAGCTTTCTTT. Encoded protein: CASSAASRTEAFF. The rearrangement joins TRBV2 to TRBJ1-1; D gene uncertain. Germline assignment: CDR1 SNHLY and CDR2 FYNNEI. The V and J ends lost 4 bases and 5 bases respectively, with 11 bases between them. The CDR3 loop spans 13 amino acids.

CDR3 sequence (DNA): TGTGCCAGCAGCTTACATGTAGGAGCGAACACCGGGGAGCTGTTTTTT. Protein: CASSLHVGANTGELFF. The rearrangement joins TRBV7-2 to TRBJ2-2; D is unclear. Trimming left V 2 bases short and J 0 bases short, with 10 bases between. This CDR3 is built from 16 residues. Germline CDR1 and CDR2: SGHTA and FQGNSA.

This clone was recorded a few times. The CDR3 region is CARGWGNTEAFF. The CDR3 DNA reads TGTGCCCGGGGGTGGGGAAACACTGAAGCTTTCTTT. The genes are TRBV11-1 and TRBJ1-1, with D maybe TRBD1 (5 bases). Germline V gene sequence: CDR1 SGHAT, CDR2 FQDESV (reference sequence). V gave up 11 bases and J gave up 2 bases, with 12 bases separating them. There are 12 residues in the CDR3.

The chain carries TRBV4-1 and TRBJ1-2; no clear D gene. This CDR3 region has 15 residues. Germline V gene data show CDR1 as MGHRA and CDR2 as YSYEKL. Trimming removed 5 bases at V and 4 bases at J, with 17 bases between. CDR3 sequence reads: CASSSDGLTGYGYTF. As DNA, the CDR3 is TGCGCCAGCAGCTCCGACGGTCTTACGGGCTATGGCTACACCTTC.

The V gene is TRBV29-1, the J gene TRBJ2-3; no clear D gene. The V gene lost 4 bases and the J gene lost 2 bases, with 7 bases spanning the gap. This CDR3 has 12 residues. Germline CDR1 and CDR2: SQVTM and ANQGSEA. The CDR3 DNA reads TGCAGCGTTGTTATAGACACAGATACGCAGTATTTT. Its translation is CSVVIDTDTQYF.

The genes are TRBV19 and TRBJ2-1; tentative D call: TRBD1 (5 bases). This CDR3 has 13 residues. The ends were cut back, 5 bases at V and 3 bases at J, with 8 bases in the middle. Germline V gene lookup returns CDR1 LNHDA and CDR2 SQIVND (reference sequence). The CDR3 region is CASSGTGYNEQFF. DNA for the CDR3: TGTGCCAGTAGTGGCACAGGCTACAATGAGCAGTTCTTC. Using reference TRBV19 and TRBJ2-1 for the parts outside the CDR3, the full variable domain is DGGITQSPKYLFRKEGQNVTLSCEQNLNHDAMYWYRQDPGQGLRLIYYSQIVNDFQKGDIAEGYSVSREKKESFPLTVTSAQKNPTAFYLCASSGTGYNEQFFGPGTRLTVL.

The chain combines TRBV7-9 with TRBJ2-4; D not certain. With 2 bases removed from V and 13 bases from J, the gap between germline ends came to 12 bases. Looked up from germline, CDR1 is SEHNR and CDR2 is FQNEAQ (reference sequence). CDR3 length: 12 residues. CDR3 region: CASSLTEARQYF. CDR3 nucleotides: TGTGCCAGCAGCTTAACCGAAGCCCGGCAGTACTTC.

The chain couples TRBV5-1 to TRBJ2-7; D uncertain. Trimming left V 4 bases short and J 6 bases short, with 11 bases between. Per the germline V gene, CDR1 is SGHRS and CDR2 is YFSETQ. This CDR3 is 12 amino acids long. The CDR3 bases are TGCGCCAGCAGCCCGGCCCGGACCGAGCAGTACTTC. It is translated as CASSPARTEQYF.

This clone was recorded a few times. The gene calls are TRBV30 and TRBJ1-1; D possibly corresponds to TRBD1 (5 bases). Germline CDR1 and CDR2: GTSNPN and SVGIG (reference sequence). Trimming shortened V by 0 bases and J by 0 bases, and 17 bases separated the two germline ends. This CDR3 comprises 17 residues. CDR3 sequence (DNA): TGTGCCTGGAGTGTCTTGGTGACAGTTGGGATGAACACTGAAGCTTTCTTT. Its translation: CAWSVLVTVGMNTEAFF. Full variable domain (outside the CDR3, taken from reference TRBV30 and TRBJ1-1): SQTIHQWPATLVQPVGSPLSLECTVEGTSNPNLYWYRQAAGRGLQLLFYSVGIGQISSEVPQNLSASRPQDRQFILSSKKLLLSDSGFYLCAWSVLVTVGMNTEAFFGQGTRLTVV.

This clone was counted between two and nine times. V is TRBV4-1 and J is TRBJ1-5; 10 bases align to TRBD1. Germline V CDR1 and CDR2: MGHRA, YSYEKL. V shed 3 bases and J 3 bases; nucleotides not matched to a gene: 11. The length of the CDR3 is 18 residues. The CDR3: CASSHQERGQGNNQPQHF. CDR3 nucleotide sequence: TGCGCCAGCAGCCATCAGGAGCGGGGACAGGGGAACAATCAGCCCCAGCATTTT.

The CDR3 DNA is TGTGCCAGCAGCATTGGGGGTAGGGAGACCCAGTACTTC. Amino acid sequence: CASSIGGRETQYF. The chain has TRBV2 and TRBJ2-5; D might be TRBD1 or TRBD2, each matching 5 bases. Deletions cut 6 bases from V and 5 bases from J, with 13 bases between. Germline assignment: CDR1 SNHLY and CDR2 FYNNEI. There are 13 residues in the CDR3.

The chain carries TRBV6-6 and TRBJ1-5, with TRBD1 matching 9 bases. This CDR3 has 16 amino acids. The germline gives CDR1 MNHNY, CDR2 SVGAGI (reference sequence). The ends lost 5 bases at V and 3 bases at J; junction bases unmatched: 8. This CDR3 reads CASSTSGTGFNQPQHF. CDR3 in DNA: TGTGCCAGCAGTACCTCCGGGACAGGGTTCAATCAGCCCCAGCATTTT.

This rearrangement joins TRBV9 to TRBJ1-1; tentative D call: TRBD1 (5 bases). The germline V gene has CDR1 SGDLS and CDR2 YYNGEE. The ends were cut back, 0 bases at V and 7 bases at J, with 13 bases in the middle. This CDR3 has 14 residues. CDR3 protein: CASSVATEGLEAFF. The CDR3 nucleotides read TGTGCCAGCAGCGTAGCCACGGAGGGACTTGAAGCTTTCTTT.

As regards this clone: One end of the junction varies from germline; a read error may be responsible. The genes are TRBV7-7 and TRBJ2-2; TRBD2 might be the D (6 bases). Germline lookup yields CDR1 SSHAT and CDR2 FNYEAQ (reference sequence). The CDR3 totals 16 residues. The CDR3 sequence: CASSPRDSSNTGELFF. The CDR3 DNA sequence: TGTGCTAGCAGCCCACGGGACTCATCGAACACCGGGGAGCTGTTTTTT.

This chain uses TRBV5-1 with TRBJ2-3; the D gene is possibly TRBD1 (6 bases). V was cut by 1 base and J by 2 bases, with 14 bases left in between. Germline V gene sequence: CDR1 SGHRS, CDR2 YFSETQ. The CDR3 is 16 residues long. This CDR3 reads CASSLTGSSTTDTQYF. CDR3 in DNA: TGCGCCAGCAGCTTGACAGGGTCTTCCACCACAGATACGCAGTATTTT.

The J gene is TRBJ2-7, the V gene TRBV7-9; D is unresolved. V was shortened by 4 bases and J by 6 bases, with 13 bases between the two germline ends. Germline CDR1 reads SEHNR; CDR2 reads FQNEAQ (reference sequence). CDR3 length equals 13 residues. CDR3 protein: CASSSPGYGEQYF. CDR3 nucleotide sequence: TGTGCCAGCAGCTCGCCAGGCTATGGCGAGCAGTACTTC.

V usage is TRBV9 and J usage is TRBJ1-4; the D gene is possibly TRBD1 (5 bases). The CDR3 loop spans 13 amino acids. V gave up 3 bases and J gave up 3 bases, with 6 bases separating them. From germline, CDR1 is SGDLS and CDR2 YYNGEE. CDR3 in amino acids: CASSEGANEKLFF. The CDR3 DNA sequence: TGTGCCAGCAGCGAAGGGGCTAATGAAAAACTGTTTTTT.

This chain links TRBV5-4 with TRBJ1-5; TRBD1 aligns across 9 bases. V shed 4 bases and J 2 bases; nucleotides not matched to a gene: 4. The CDR3 loop spans 15 amino acids. CDR1 and CDR2 from the germline V gene are SGHNT and YYREEE (reference sequence). The DNA for the CDR3 is TGTGCCAGCAGCATGGGGACAGGGCGCAATCAGCCCCAGCATTTT. This gives the protein CASSMGTGRNQPQHF.

The V call is TRBV5-1, the J call TRBJ2-3; D remains ambiguous. The germline gives CDR1 SGHRS, CDR2 YFSETQ. The CDR3 is 13 amino acids. Trimming cost V 2 bases and J 0 bases, with 4 bases left between them. CDR3 sequence (DNA): TGCGCCAGCAGCTTTTCGAGCACAGATACGCAGTATTTT. Encoded protein: CASSFSSTDTQYF. The complete variable domain, with remaining parts taken from reference TRBV5-1 and TRBJ2-3, reads KAGVTQTPRYLIKTRGQQVTLSCSPISGHRSVSWYQQTPGQGLQFLFEYFSETQRNKGNFPGRFSGRQFSNSRSEMNVSTLELGDSALYLCASSFSSTDTQYFGPGTRLTVL.

This clone was seen only a few times. This rearrangement joins TRBV6-1 to TRBJ1-1; D remains unclear. Trimming cost V 7 bases and J 2 bases, with 11 bases left between them. This CDR3 has 13 residues. Germline values: CDR1 MNHNS, CDR2 SASEGT. The CDR3 nucleotides are TGTGCCAGCAATACAAACCGCAACACTGAAGCTTTCTTT. Protein sequence: CASNTNRNTEAFF.

The rearrangement joins TRBV11-1 to TRBJ1-3; D is uncertain. Germline V lookup: CDR1 SGHAT, CDR2 FQDESV (reference sequence). V was shortened by 2 bases and J by 0 bases, with 8 bases between the two germline ends. This CDR3 spans 15 amino acids. The CDR3 protein is CASSLLPDSGNTIYF. The CDR3 DNA is TGTGCCAGCAGCTTACTACCCGACTCTGGAAACACCATATATTTT.

This clone was counted a single time. V and J are TRBV6-1 and TRBJ2-2; 8 nucleotides align to TRBD2. The CDR3 length is 15 residues. Trimming took 6 bases from V and 7 from J; bases not matched to a gene: 10. Germline lookup yields CDR1 MNHNS and CDR2 SASEGT. The CDR3 spells CASSFRRAGGGELFF. The DNA for the CDR3 is TGTGCCAGCAGCTTCAGGAGGGCGGGAGGCGGGGAGCTGTTTTTT.

This chain links TRBV9 with TRBJ1-1; D gene uncertain. CDR3 length equals 13 residues. Trimming shortened V by 1 base and J by 3 bases, and 7 bases separated the two germline ends. Germline loops: CDR1 SGDLS, CDR2 YYNGEE. The CDR3 reads CASSVPPDTEAFF. Written as DNA, the CDR3 is TGTGCCAGCAGCGTACCCCCCGACACTGAAGCTTTCTTT. Full variable domain (missing parts from reference TRBV9 and TRBJ1-1): DSGVTQTPKHLITATGQRVTLRCSPRSGDLSVYWYQQSLDQGLQFLIQYYNGEERAKGNILERFSAQQFPDLHSELNLSSLELGDSALYFCASSVPPDTEAFFGQGTRLTVV.

This chain links TRBV19 with TRBJ2-5; D is unresolved. Trimming shortened V by 7 bases and J by 5 bases, and 14 bases separated the two germline ends. The length of the CDR3 is 13 residues. Germline V gene lookup returns CDR1 LNHDA and CDR2 SQIVND (reference sequence). The chain's CDR3 is CASTPSGEETQYF. CDR3 in DNA: TGTGCCAGTACCCCCTCGGGTGAGGAGACCCAGTACTTC.

This chain connects TRBV27 to TRBJ1-6; D may be TRBD1 (5 bases). CDR1 is MNHEY, CDR2 SMNVEV, per germline (reference sequence). V lost 6 bases, J lost 9 bases, and 15 bases lay in between. This CDR3 region has 14 residues. CDR3 in DNA: TGTGCCAGCAGCTTTGAAGCCGACAGTTCACCCCTCCACTTT. This encodes CASSFEADSSPLHF.

This clone came up a few times. The chain recombines TRBV25-1 with TRBJ1-5, with 7 bases identical to TRBD1. The CDR3 has 15 amino acids. Germline CDR1 MGHDK, CDR2 SYGVNS. V lost 6 bases and J lost 0; bases outside the gene matches: 5. The CDR3 loop is CASSPGQYSNQPQHF. CDR3 DNA sequence: TGTGCCAGCAGCCCGGGACAGTATAGCAATCAGCCCCAGCATTTT.